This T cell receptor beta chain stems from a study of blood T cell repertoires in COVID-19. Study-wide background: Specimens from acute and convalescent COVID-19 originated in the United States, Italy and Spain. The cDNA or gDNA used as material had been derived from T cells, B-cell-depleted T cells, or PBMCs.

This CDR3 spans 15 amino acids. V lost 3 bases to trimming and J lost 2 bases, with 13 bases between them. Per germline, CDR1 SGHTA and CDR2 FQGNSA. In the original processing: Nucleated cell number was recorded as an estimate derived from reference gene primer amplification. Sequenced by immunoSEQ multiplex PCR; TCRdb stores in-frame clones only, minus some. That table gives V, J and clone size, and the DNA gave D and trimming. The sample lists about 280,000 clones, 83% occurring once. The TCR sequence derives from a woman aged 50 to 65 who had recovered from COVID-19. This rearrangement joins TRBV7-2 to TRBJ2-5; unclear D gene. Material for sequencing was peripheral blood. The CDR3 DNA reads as TGTGCCAGCAGCTTGAGTAGCTGGATACAAGAGACCCAGTACTTC. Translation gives CASSLSSWIQETQYF.